This entry concerns a single T cell receptor beta chain. This PCR relied on a set of 60 Vbeta primers and 13 Jbeta primers. Libraries were prepared by immunoSEQ multiplex PCR; TCRdb keeps only in-frame clonotypes and omits some of them. This sample lists over 35,000 clones; its ten largest clones have approximately 1.8%. This sample was included in a study of cytomegalovirus exposure and HLA in healthy donors. Losses at the gene ends were 6 bases for V and 8 bases for J; bases not matched to a gene: 6. Germline CDR1 reads KGHSH; CDR2 reads LQKENI. This CDR3 region has 13 residues. The sequenced material came from PBMCs. The rearrangement joins TRBV18 to TRBJ2-1; 8 positions agree with TRBD1. This receptor was identified in a woman aged 25 to 45 in good health and CMV-seronegative. The CDR3 coding sequence is TGTGCCAGCTCCCCAAACAGGGGGTATGAGCAGTTCTTC. Translated: CASSPNRGYEQFF.